A single sample gave rise to the 9 T cell receptor beta chains below, sequenced in a study of cytomegalovirus exposure and HLA in healthy donors. Amplification used 60 Vbeta primers and 13 Jbeta primers. The method was immunoSEQ multiplex PCR; TCRdb's version includes in-frame clones alone and lacks a portion of them. The repertoire holds approximately 150,000 clones, over 70% seen once, with about 7.4% in the top ten. The sample comprised PBMCs. Receptor source: a male donor in good health and CMV-seropositive.

There are many counts of this clone. The gene calls are TRBV11-2 and TRBJ1-1; D gene ambiguous. Germline V gene sequence: CDR1 SGHAT, CDR2 FQNNGV. With 5 bases removed from V and 4 bases from J, the gap between germline ends came to 5 bases. The CDR3 spans 11 residues. The CDR3 protein is CASSPGTEAFF. In nucleotides, the CDR3 is TGTGCCAGCAGCCCGGGCACTGAAGCTTTCTTT.

This clone occurred a few times. The chain joins TRBV2 to TRBJ2-1; perhaps TRBD2 as D (6 bases). The CDR3 covers 14 residues. Trimming shortened V by 8 bases and J by 4 bases, and 15 bases separated the two germline ends. Germline values: CDR1 SNHLY, CDR2 FYNNEI. This chain's CDR3 is CASPRGVSYNEQFF. The CDR3 DNA sequence: TGTGCCAGCCCCCGCGGGGTCTCTTACAATGAGCAGTTCTTC.

The V call is TRBV27, the J call TRBJ2-7; D unresolved. The length of the CDR3 is 12 residues. In germline, CDR1 is MNHEY, CDR2 SMNVEV (reference sequence). The V end lost 6 bases, the J end lost 3 bases, and 9 bases lay between the germline ends. CDR3 nucleotide sequence: TGTGCCAGCAGCCCCCCGAGCTACGAGCAGTACTTC. It specifies CASSPPSYEQYF.

About this clone itself: The sample has other DNA sequences that encode this CDR3 too. This chain joins TRBV5-1 and TRBJ1-2; 9 bases are shared with TRBD1. CDR3 size: 15 residues. CDR1 SGHRS and CDR2 YFSETQ come from the germline V gene. Trimming removed 4 bases from V and 2 bases from J; junction bases left unmatched: 6. The CDR3, as DNA: TGCGCCAGCAGCAGCAGGGGACAGGGCAACTATGGCTACACCTTC. Encoded protein: CASSSRGQGNYGYTF. Based on the CDR3 plus reference TRBV5-1 and TRBJ1-2, the full variable domain is KAGVTQTPRYLIKTRGQQVTLSCSPISGHRSVSWYQQTPGQGLQFLFEYFSETQRNKGNFPGRFSGRQFSNSRSEMNVSTLELGDSALYLCASSSRGQGNYGYTFGSGTRLTVV.

The chain combines TRBV5-1 with TRBJ2-3; no clear D gene. The germline V gene has CDR1 SGHRS and CDR2 YFSETQ. The CDR3 has 17 residues. Trimming removed 0 bases at V and 0 bases at J, with 14 bases between. The CDR3 spells CASSLGLRRISTDTQYF. CDR3 in DNA: TGCGCCAGCAGCTTGGGACTTCGGCGGATTAGCACAGATACGCAGTATTTT.

This clone was observed a few times. The chain has TRBV25-1 and TRBJ1-6; D perhaps matches TRBD1 (5 bases). V was pared by 4 bases and J by 9 bases, with 13 bases between. The CDR3 is 14 residues long. CDR1 is MGHDK, CDR2 SYGVNS, per germline. CDR3 sequence reads: CASSARLGGSPLHF. DNA of the CDR3: TGTGCCAGCAGTGCACGACTCGGGGGTTCACCCCTCCACTTT.

V gene TRBV11-2 combines with J gene TRBJ1-1, with TRBD1 matching 8 bases. This CDR3 region has 12 residues. Trimming removed 5 bases from V and 7 bases from J; junction bases left unmatched: 3. Per the germline V gene, CDR1 is SGHAT and CDR2 is FQNNGV. Here the CDR3 reads CASSTGGVEAFF. The DNA of the CDR3 is TGTGCCAGCAGCACAGGGGGTGTTGAAGCTTTCTTT.

The chain has TRBV5-1 and TRBJ1-3; weak D call: TRBD1 (6 bases). The V and J ends lost 4 bases and 3 bases respectively, with 11 bases between them. CDR1 is SGHRS and CDR2 is YFSETQ in the germline V gene. The CDR3 length is 14 residues. The CDR3 coding sequence is TGCGCCAGCAGCCTGACAGGTTATGGAAACACCATATATTTT. Encoded protein: CASSLTGYGNTIYF.

The chain uses TRBV6-1 and TRBJ2-7, with D possibly being TRBD1 (6 bases). The germline CDR1 and CDR2 sequences are MNHNS and SASEGT. The CDR3 runs 15 residues. Trimming left V 5 bases short and J 1 base short, with 15 bases between. In nucleotides, the CDR3 is TGTGCCAGCAGTCAGAAAACAGGGCCTTCCTACGAGCAGTACTTC. This sequence encodes CASSQKTGPSYEQYF.